This entry lists 12 T cell receptor beta chains sequenced from one sample in a study of STAT5B mutations in CD4+ large granular lymphocyte leukemia. Produced via immunoSEQ multiplex PCR; TCRdb's table is partial and in-frame only. This table has around 35,000 clones, around 63% appearing once. Sample: CD4+ T cells from blood buffy coats. These TCRs come from a human donor in good health.

The chain employs TRBV29-1 and TRBJ1-2; TRBD1 matches at 7 bases. This CDR3 comprises 12 residues. Germline V gene sequence: CDR1 SQVTM, CDR2 ANQGSEA. Trimming cost V 7 bases and J 5 bases; bases outside gene matches: 7. This chain's CDR3 is CSGWTGPYGYTF. CDR3 DNA sequence: TGCAGCGGATGGACAGGACCGTATGGCTACACCTTC.

The CDR3 reads CASSGTGRFLFF. In DNA, the CDR3 is TGTGCCAGCTCCGGGACTGGGAGGTTTTTGTTCTTC. The chain is built from TRBV2 and TRBJ2-1; D is perhaps TRBD2 (6 bases). Per germline, CDR1 SNHLY and CDR2 FYNNEI. Trimming removed 8 bases from V and 15 bases from J, with 20 bases in between. There are 12 residues in the CDR3.

V is TRBV5-1 and J is TRBJ2-7, with 9 bases identical to TRBD1. This CDR3 region has 14 residues. The germline CDR1 and CDR2 sequences are SGHRS and YFSETQ. Germline trimming cut 4 bases from V and 3 bases from J; bases unmatched to any gene: 5. CDR3 sequence (DNA): TGCGCCAGCAGCGTAGGACAGGGGAACTACGAGCAGTACTTC. Encoded protein: CASSVGQGNYEQYF.

This rearrangement joins TRBV5-1 to TRBJ1-1; D remains ambiguous. Germline V gene sequence: CDR1 SGHRS, CDR2 YFSETQ. V was pared by 0 bases and J by 1 base, with 4 bases between. This CDR3 is built from 13 residues. CDR3 nucleotides: TGCGCCAGCAGCTTGGCGGCGAACACTGAAGCTTTCTTT. As protein: CASSLAANTEAFF. The variable domain in full, with the rest retrieved from reference TRBV5-1 and TRBJ1-1, is KAGVTQTPRYLIKTRGQQVTLSCSPISGHRSVSWYQQTPGQGLQFLFEYFSETQRNKGNFPGRFSGRQFSNSRSEMNVSTLELGDSALYLCASSLAANTEAFFGQGTRLTVV.

The V and J genes are TRBV14 and TRBJ2-5, with 12 bases lining up with TRBD2. From germline, CDR1 is SGHDN and CDR2 FVKESK. The junction had 2 bases not matched to a gene; V was cut back by 4 bases and J by 5 bases. The CDR3 totals 14 residues. CDR3 bases: TGTGCCAGCAGCCGACTAGCGGGGGTTGAGACCCAGTACTTC. The encoded protein is CASSRLAGVETQYF.

V and J are TRBV5-1 and TRBJ1-2, with unresolved D. V lost 0 bases to trimming and J lost 7 bases, with 10 bases between them. The CDR3 runs 13 residues. Germline lookup yields CDR1 SGHRS and CDR2 YFSETQ. The CDR3 DNA reads as TGCGCCAGCAGCTTGGGTGTTCAGCGTGGCTACACCTTC. Translating gives CASSLGVQRGYTF.

CDR3 residues: CASSGLGSGNTIYF. CDR3 in DNA: TGTGCCAGCAGTGGGCTCGGCTCTGGAAACACCATATATTTT. This sequence joins TRBV2 and TRBJ1-3; no reliable D call. The V gene's germline CDR1 is SNHLY and CDR2 FYNNEI. The length of the CDR3 is 14 residues. Trimming stripped 4 bases from V and 0 bases from J, with 7 bases between.

The chain couples TRBV6-5 to TRBJ1-1; D gene unclear. CDR3 length: 15 amino acids. Trimming removed 6 bases at V and 0 bases at J, with 14 bases between. From germline, CDR1 is MNHEY and CDR2 SVGAGI. Here the CDR3 reads CASRGVGRLNTEAFF. Written as DNA, the CDR3 is TGTGCCAGCAGAGGAGTAGGTCGATTGAACACTGAAGCTTTCTTT.

The chain links TRBV11-2 to TRBJ2-3, with unresolved D. Trimming pared 1 base from V and 1 base from J, leaving 6 bases between. Germline loops: CDR1 SGHAT, CDR2 FQNNGV. CDR3 size: 14 residues. This CDR3 reads CASSLGPRTDTQYF. The CDR3 DNA reads as TGTGCCAGCAGCTTAGGCCCCCGCACAGATACGCAGTATTTT.

The chain is built from TRBV2 and TRBJ2-5, with TRBD1 matching 9 bases. The CDR3 totals 17 residues. Trimming took 6 bases from V and 1 from J; bases not matched to a gene: 12. CDR1 and CDR2 (germline): SNHLY, FYNNEI. In DNA form, the CDR3 reads TGTGCCAGCAGCCAGCTCGGGACAGGGAAAGGCCAAGAGACCCAGTACTTC. Its protein is CASSQLGTGKGQETQYF. Filled out from reference TRBV2 and TRBJ2-5, the complete variable domain reads EPEVTQTPSHQVTQMGQEVILRCVPISNHLYFYWYRQILGQKVEFLVSFYNNEISEKSEIFDDQFSVERPDGSNFTLKIRSTKLEDSAMYFCASSQLGTGKGQETQYFGPGTRLLVL.

This clone came up once. This chain uses TRBV2 with TRBJ1-2; D remains unclear. Germline V gene lookup returns CDR1 SNHLY and CDR2 FYNNEI. Trimming took off 4 bases at V and 7 bases at J, with 7 bases between the two ends. This CDR3 spans 11 amino acids. The CDR3 is CASSVGFGYTF. The CDR3, as DNA: TGTGCCAGCAGTGTTGGTTTTGGCTACACCTTC. The variable domain in full, with the rest retrieved from reference TRBV2 and TRBJ1-2, is EPEVTQTPSHQVTQMGQEVILRCVPISNHLYFYWYRQILGQKVEFLVSFYNNEISEKSEIFDDQFSVERPDGSNFTLKIRSTKLEDSAMYFCASSVGFGYTFGSGTRLTVV.

The chain has TRBV10-3 and TRBJ1-2, with D possibly matching TRBD1 (5 bases). V dropped 0 bases and J dropped 3 bases, with 8 bases sitting between them. The length of the CDR3 is 14 residues. Looked up from germline, CDR1 is ENHRY and CDR2 is SYGVKD. The CDR3 sequence: CAISESGLYYGYTF. CDR3 nucleotide sequence: TGTGCCATCAGTGAGTCGGGGCTGTACTATGGCTACACCTTC.